This T cell receptor (beta chain) was documented in a study of T cells in Graves' hyperthyroidism and ophthalmopathy. On the study more broadly: At the time of initial diagnosis and before any treatment, peripheral blood was collected.

A roughly 9.3 ml volume of fresh peripheral blood provided the PBMCs. V lost 5 bases and J 4 bases, leaving 9 bases between the germline ends. Germline CDR1 and CDR2: SNHLY and FYNNEI. This CDR3 is built from 14 residues. Comment on this clonotype: Its specificity is unknown.

Broader study findings: Most clonotypes expanded in thyroid above 0.001 were likewise present in blood.

What was amplified from RNA transcripts were TCR beta CDR3 regions. A set of HTBI primers served as the primers for a first-round RT-PCR of the TCR CDR3. From the multiplex PCR reads, TCRdb called clonotypes with MiXCR, one entry per CDR3 protein. This sample has over 700,000 distinct CDR3 sequences; around a third occur once, and the top ten carry roughly 31%. The sequenced sample consisted of blood. The source is a woman between 40 and 55 years old with Graves' hyperthyroidism. V usage is TRBV2 and J usage is TRBJ1-6; D is perhaps TRBD1 (5 bases). Here the CDR3 reads CASSFRGYNSPLHF. CDR3 sequence (DNA): TGTGCCAGCAGTTTCCGGGGGTATAATTCACCCCTCCACTTT.